The present entry profiles one T cell receptor beta chain with its context. Its antigen is unknown. These data come from a study of T cells expressing NK-cell markers. Overall study context: Repertoires of TCR beta were obtained from T cells sorted as CD3+CD56+NKG2C+, CD3+CD56+NKG2C- and CD3+CD56-NKG2C+.

Beta-chain TCR cDNA was generated via 5'RACE template switching with UMIs. TCRdb reprocessed the 5' RACE reads; each CDR3 protein has one entry and no DNA is given. The table for this sample gives hundreds of thousands of distinct CDR3 sequences. Overall study findings and caveats: There were a few donors in whom these clonotypes also led the CD3+CD56-NKG2C+ fraction. Each of about 6 donors carried dominant NKG2C+ clonotypes accounting for about 1.0-8% of CD8+ T cells.

The TCR was taken from a young man in good health. The sequencing sample was made of blood T cells: a sorted CD56 or NKG2C T cell subset, CD4+ or CD8+ T cells, or bulk PBMC T cells (not recorded which).

CDR3 protein: CAWATSLDYNEQFF. This chain joins TRBV30 and TRBJ2-1; TCRdb picks TRBD2, but there is no DNA to check that call. The CDR3 totals 14 residues. CDR1 and CDR2 from the germline V gene are GTSNPN and SVGIG (reference sequence).